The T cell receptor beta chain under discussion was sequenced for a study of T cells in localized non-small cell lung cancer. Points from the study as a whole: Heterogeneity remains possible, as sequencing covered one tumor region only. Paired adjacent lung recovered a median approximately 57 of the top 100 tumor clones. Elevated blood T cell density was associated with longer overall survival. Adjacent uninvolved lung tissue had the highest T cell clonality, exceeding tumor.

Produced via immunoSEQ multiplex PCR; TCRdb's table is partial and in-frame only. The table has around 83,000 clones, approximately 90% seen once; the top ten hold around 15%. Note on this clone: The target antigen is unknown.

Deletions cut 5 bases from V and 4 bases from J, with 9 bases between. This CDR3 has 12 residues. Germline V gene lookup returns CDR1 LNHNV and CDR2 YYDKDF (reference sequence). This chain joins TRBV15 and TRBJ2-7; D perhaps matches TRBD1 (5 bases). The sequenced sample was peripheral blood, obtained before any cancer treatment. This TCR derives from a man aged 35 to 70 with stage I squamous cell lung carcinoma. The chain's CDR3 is CATSAGPYEQYF. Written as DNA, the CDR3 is TGTGCCACCAGCGCAGGGCCATACGAGCAGTACTTC.